What follows are 16 T cell receptor beta chains derived from one specimen sequenced in a study of blood T cell repertoires in COVID-19. Only in-frame clones appear in the TCRdb table, and some are missing; sequencing was by immunoSEQ multiplex PCR. Of about 410,000 clones listed, approximately 91% were seen once; the top ten hold about 1.6%. The sample was peripheral blood. The origin of the receptors is a woman aged 40-49 years with COVID-19, enrolled during active disease.

Notes on this clone: Other DNA sequences in this sample translate to the same CDR3. The rearrangement links TRBV7-9 to TRBJ1-6; 9 bases line up with TRBD1. CDR1 and CDR2 (germline): SEHNR, FQNEAQ (reference sequence). J gave up 7 bases and V 3 bases, and 1 base lay outside the gene matches. The CDR3 length is 14 residues. The CDR3 nucleotides are TGTGCCAGCAGCTTGGGGACAGGGAATTCACCCCTCCACTTT. Amino acid sequence: CASSLGTGNSPLHF.

The CDR3 reads CASSVGPGGQSRSPLHF. CDR3 nucleotides: TGTGCCAGCAGCGTAGGACCGGGGGGGCAAAGTCGTTCACCCCTCCACTTT. V is TRBV9 and J is TRBJ1-6, with TRBD1 as a possible D gene (6 bases). Germline loops: CDR1 SGDLS, CDR2 YYNGEE. Trimming removed 0 bases from V and 9 bases from J, with 19 bases in between. The CDR3 runs to 17 residues.

The chain links TRBV5-8 to TRBJ2-7; TRBD2 agrees at 8 bases. This CDR3 comprises 17 residues. The ends lost 0 bases at V and 3 bases at J; junction bases unmatched: 11. Germline loops: CDR1 SGHTS, CDR2 YDEGEE. In DNA form, the CDR3 reads TGTGCCAGCAGCTTGGCTCCAGCGCTAGCGGGTGGCTACGAGCAGTACTTC. Translating it yields CASSLAPALAGGYEQYF.

The J gene is TRBJ1-2, the V gene TRBV7-2; D is perhaps TRBD1 (5 bases). Germline CDR1 SGHTA, CDR2 FQGNSA. The germline V and J ends were trimmed by 5 bases and 6 bases, with 22 bases remaining between them. The CDR3 runs to 16 residues. The CDR3 nucleotides read TGTGCCAGCAGCCCCGCCCCAGGGAGGGGCGGGGATGGCTACACCTTC. It translates to CASSPAPGRGGDGYTF.

The J gene is TRBJ1-2, the V gene TRBV27, with D perhaps matching TRBD1 (6 bases). V dropped 3 bases and J dropped 3 bases, with 11 bases sitting between them. CDR1 and CDR2 from the germline V gene are MNHEY and SMNVEV (reference sequence). The CDR3 covers 14 residues. In DNA form, the CDR3 reads TGTGCCAGCAGTTTTTCAGGGGCTGACTATGGCTACACCTTC. Its translation is CASSFSGADYGYTF.

CDR3 nucleotides: TGTGCCAGTAGTATCCTCTCTGACCAAGAGACCCAGTACTTC. This codes for CASSILSDQETQYF. The V call is TRBV19, the J call TRBJ2-5; D ambiguous. CDR1 is LNHDA, CDR2 SQIVND, per germline (reference sequence). Trimming stripped 3 bases from V and 0 bases from J, with 8 bases between. This CDR3 comprises 14 residues. Supplemented by reference TRBV19 and TRBJ2-5, the full variable domain reads DGGITQSPKYLFRKEGQNVTLSCEQNLNHDAMYWYRQDPGQGLRLIYYSQIVNDFQKGDIAEGYSVSREKKESFPLTVTSAQKNPTAFYLCASSILSDQETQYFGPGTRLLVL.

The sample holds a few counts of this clone. The sample contains more than one DNA sequence encoding this CDR3. CDR3 coding DNA: TGTGCCAGCAGCTTAGAGCGAACAGATACGCAGTATTTT. Its protein is CASSLERTDTQYF. This chain connects TRBV7-2 to TRBJ2-3; no definite D call. CDR3 size: 13 residues. The germline V gene has CDR1 SGHTA and CDR2 FQGNSA. V lost 1 base and J 3 bases, leaving 5 bases between the germline ends.

V and J are TRBV28 and TRBJ1-5; tentatively, D is TRBD1 (6 bases). Germline loops: CDR1 MDHEN, CDR2 SYDVKM. V gave up 7 bases and J gave up 4 bases, with 14 bases separating them. CDR3 length: 14 residues. CDR3 DNA sequence: TGTGCCAGCACAGGAGGACAGACTAATCAGCCCCAGCATTTT. Its translation: CASTGGQTNQPQHF.

The chain is built from TRBV6-2 or TRBV6-3 and TRBJ2-5, with 8 positions matching TRBD2. CDR3 length: 17 residues. J lost 5 bases, V lost 2 bases, and 13 bases had no gene match. Germline V lookup: CDR1 MNHEY, CDR2 SVGEGT. The CDR3 loop reads CASSYRLANRFVETQYF. CDR3 DNA: TGTGCCAGCAGTTACCGACTAGCGAATAGATTCGTGGAGACCCAGTACTTC.

The V call is TRBV19, the J call TRBJ1-4; 8 bases map to TRBD1. Germline-derived CDR1 and CDR2 are LNHDA and SQIVND (reference sequence). J lost 0 bases, V lost 7 bases, and 7 bases had no gene match. The CDR3 has 16 amino acids. The CDR3 region has the DNA TGTGCCAGTACCCAGGGGGCGACTCCAACTAATGAAAAACTGTTTTTT. As protein: CASTQGATPTNEKLFF.

This clone was recorded only once. The chain links TRBV7-9 to TRBJ1-3, with TRBD1 matching over 8 bases. The ends lost 6 bases at V and 1 base at J; junction bases unmatched: 8. This CDR3 contains 16 residues. Germline CDR1 reads SEHNR; CDR2 reads FQNEAQ (reference sequence). CDR3 in DNA: TGTGCCAGCAGATATACAGGGGGTGTGTCTGGAAACACCATATATTTT. Its translation is CASRYTGGVSGNTIYF.

The chain is built from TRBV28 and TRBJ1-1, with TRBD1 matching 7 bases. Germline V CDR1 and CDR2: MDHEN, SYDVKM. The CDR3 consists of 12 residues. V dropped 3 bases and J dropped 7; count of bases not matched to a gene: 2. DNA for the CDR3: TGTGCCAGCAGTTTCGGACAGGTTGAAGCTTTCTTT. Amino acids: CASSFGQVEAFF.

The gene calls are TRBV7-2 and TRBJ2-1, with 7 bases matching TRBD2. Looked up from germline, CDR1 is SGHTA and CDR2 is FQGNSA. The CDR3 extends over 14 amino acids. The V gene end was trimmed by 5 bases and the J gene end by 6 bases; junction bases not matched to a gene: 7. The chain's CDR3 is CASSLWRGTNEQFF. As DNA, the CDR3 is TGTGCCAGCAGCCTCTGGCGGGGGACCAATGAGCAGTTCTTC.

This chain uses TRBV5-4 with TRBJ2-2, with D maybe TRBD2 (6 bases). Between the trimmed V and J ends, which lost 0 bases and 1 base, there was a span of 10 bases. The length of the CDR3 is 16 residues. Germline V CDR1 and CDR2: SGHNT, YYREEE (reference sequence). The CDR3 coding sequence is TGTGCCAGCAGCTTGGCCTTGCGGGGGAACACCGGGGAGCTGTTTTTT. Amino acid sequence: CASSLALRGNTGELFF.

The DNA of the CDR3 is TGTGCCAGCAGCCCACAGGAAGACCATGGCTACACCTTC. It yields the protein CASSPQEDHGYTF. The V call is TRBV9, the J call TRBJ1-2, with a possible D match to TRBD1 (5 bases). The germline V and J ends were trimmed by 4 bases and 6 bases, with 13 bases remaining between them. CDR1 and CDR2 (germline): SGDLS, YYNGEE. This CDR3 comprises 13 residues.

This clone was counted between two and nine times. The chain links TRBV28 to TRBJ2-7; 8 bases line up with TRBD1. J lost 3 bases, V lost 5 bases, and 12 bases had no gene match. The length of the CDR3 is 16 residues. CDR1 is MDHEN and CDR2 is SYDVKM in the germline V gene. The CDR3 bases are TGTGCCAGCAGTCTGTCCCGCGGACAGGGTTTCTACGAGCAGTACTTC. Its protein is CASSLSRGQGFYEQYF.